These 14 T cell receptor beta chains originate from one sample sequenced in a study of blood T cell repertoires in COVID-19. Profiled with immunoSEQ multiplex PCR; TCRdb holds only in-frame clones, not every one. Of 50,000 to 65,000 clones in the sample, roughly 80% were seen once. Sequences were obtained from peripheral blood. The receptors were gathered from a woman aged 55-69 years with acute or convalescent COVID-19.

The V call is TRBV9, the J call TRBJ1-4; D remains ambiguous. The V end lost 0 bases, the J end lost 2 bases, and 8 bases lay between the germline ends. The germline CDR1 and CDR2 sequences are SGDLS and YYNGEE. The CDR3 has 15 residues. The CDR3: CASSVGEQTNEKLFF. DNA for the CDR3: TGTGCCAGCAGCGTAGGCGAACAGACTAATGAAAAACTGTTTTTT.

The chain couples TRBV24-1 to TRBJ1-1, with D unresolved. Germline CDR1 and CDR2: KGHDR and SFDVKD. This CDR3 comprises 14 residues. V gave up 4 bases and J gave up 10 bases, with 18 bases separating them. The CDR3 region is CATSETFGVWGAFF. CDR3 DNA sequence: TGTGCCACCAGTGAAACTTTCGGGGTATGGGGAGCTTTCTTT.

The chain couples TRBV5-5 to TRBJ2-7, with TRBD1 matching 9 bases. Germline V CDR1 and CDR2: SGHKS, YYEKEE (reference sequence). V was clipped by 4 bases and J by 3 bases; unmatched bases: 8. This CDR3 is built from 15 residues. The CDR3 nucleotides read TGTGCCAGCAGCAAAGGGACAGGGTCGATCTACGAGCAGTACTTC. It yields the protein CASSKGTGSIYEQYF.

In its sample, this clone was seen once. This chain links TRBV29-1 with TRBJ1-4, with 7 bases fitting TRBD1. V lost 7 bases to trimming and J lost 3 bases; unmatched junction nucleotides: 5. Germline loops: CDR1 SQVTM, CDR2 ANQGSEA. The CDR3 contains 13 residues. The CDR3 DNA reads as TGCAGCGCCTCGACAGGGTCTAATGAAAAACTGTTTTTT. Translation gives CSASTGSNEKLFF.

This chain links TRBV11-2 with TRBJ2-1; TRBD2 matches at 8 bases. Germline V CDR1 and CDR2: SGHAT, FQNNGV. The CDR3 totals 16 residues. The trim removed 3 bases at V and 4 bases at J, leaving 8 bases unmatched. CDR3 sequence: CASSFWGGLDYNEQFF. CDR3 sequence (DNA): TGTGCCAGCAGCTTTTGGGGGGGACTAGATTACAATGAGCAGTTCTTC.

The CDR3 protein is CASSLQGSIYNEQFF. Written as DNA, the CDR3 is TGTGCCAGCAGCTTACAGGGATCCATCTACAATGAGCAGTTCTTC. The V call is TRBV9, the J call TRBJ2-1; maybe TRBD1 (6 bases). From germline, CDR1 is SGDLS and CDR2 YYNGEE. The CDR3 is 15 amino acids. V dropped 4 bases and J dropped 3 bases, with 14 bases sitting between them.

The V and J genes are TRBV29-1 and TRBJ2-2; 7 nucleotides match TRBD2. Germline V lookup: CDR1 SQVTM, CDR2 ANQGSEA. V was pared by 2 bases and J by 8 bases, with 11 bases of the junction left unmatched. The CDR3 sequence is 15 residues long. The CDR3 sequence is CSVETVASGRGELFF. The CDR3 DNA reads TGCAGCGTTGAAACGGTGGCTAGCGGCCGGGGGGAGCTGTTTTTT.

The chain carries TRBV6-1 and TRBJ1-5, with TRBD1 matching over 9 bases. The trim removed 4 bases at V and 0 bases at J, leaving 10 bases unmatched. This CDR3 is 18 amino acids long. From germline, CDR1 is MNHNS and CDR2 SASEGT. CDR3 residues: CASSGRDRVGFSNQPQHF. CDR3 nucleotide sequence: TGTGCCAGCAGTGGCCGGGACAGGGTTGGTTTTAGCAATCAGCCCCAGCATTTT.

The chain uses TRBV12-5 and TRBJ2-5; 8 bases fit TRBD2. V lost 7 bases and J lost 2; bases outside the gene matches: 6. The CDR3 has 14 residues. CDR1 and CDR2 (germline): LGHNT, FRNRAP. CDR3 amino acids: CASALAGGQETQYF. CDR3 bases: TGTGCTAGTGCTCTAGCGGGCGGACAAGAGACCCAGTACTTC.

V usage is TRBV7-8 and J usage is TRBJ1-2; maybe TRBD1 (6 bases). The CDR3 is 12 amino acids. Per the germline V gene, CDR1 is SGHVS and CDR2 is FQNEAQ. Trimming cost V 5 bases and J 11 bases, with 15 bases left between them. The CDR3 DNA follows: TGTGCCAGCAGCCTCCAGGGGAAAGTGTACACCTTC. Residues: CASSLQGKVYTF.

This sequence joins TRBV15 and TRBJ1-2, with TRBD1 matching 7 bases. Looked up from germline, CDR1 is LNHNV and CDR2 is YYDKDF (reference sequence). V trimming: 5 bases; J trimming: 9 bases; junction bases outside the gene matches: 18. The CDR3 has 16 residues. The CDR3 protein is CATSPWTILTGPSYTF. The CDR3 DNA follows: TGTGCCACCAGCCCCTGGACGATCCTGACAGGGCCAAGCTACACCTTC.

This chain's CDR3 is CAITDLTGNTIYF. In DNA, the CDR3 is TGTGCCATCACCGACCTGACAGGAAACACCATATATTTT. This chain uses TRBV10-3 with TRBJ1-3; no clear D gene. V lost 7 bases to trimming and J lost 4 bases, with 11 bases between them. The CDR3 runs 13 residues. Germline V gene data show CDR1 as ENHRY and CDR2 as SYGVKD.

This clone has a handful of counts. CDR3 DNA sequence: TGTGCCAGTAGTATAGACCCAGACGGGGGTCTTCAAGCTTTCTTT. Its translation is CASSIDPDGGLQAFF. The chain employs TRBV19 and TRBJ1-1, with D possibly being TRBD1 (5 bases). V lost 0 bases to trimming and J lost 9 bases, with 17 bases between them. CDR1 LNHDA and CDR2 SQIVND come from the germline V gene (reference sequence). The CDR3 has 15 residues.

V is TRBV28 and J is TRBJ1-2, with D possibly matching TRBD1 (6 bases). Germline lookup yields CDR1 MDHEN and CDR2 SYDVKM. The CDR3 covers 14 residues. V was pared by 2 bases and J by 4 bases, with 11 bases between. The CDR3 bases are TGTGCCAGCAGTTTACAGGGGTCCTCCTATGGCTACACCTTC. It translates to CASSLQGSSYGYTF.